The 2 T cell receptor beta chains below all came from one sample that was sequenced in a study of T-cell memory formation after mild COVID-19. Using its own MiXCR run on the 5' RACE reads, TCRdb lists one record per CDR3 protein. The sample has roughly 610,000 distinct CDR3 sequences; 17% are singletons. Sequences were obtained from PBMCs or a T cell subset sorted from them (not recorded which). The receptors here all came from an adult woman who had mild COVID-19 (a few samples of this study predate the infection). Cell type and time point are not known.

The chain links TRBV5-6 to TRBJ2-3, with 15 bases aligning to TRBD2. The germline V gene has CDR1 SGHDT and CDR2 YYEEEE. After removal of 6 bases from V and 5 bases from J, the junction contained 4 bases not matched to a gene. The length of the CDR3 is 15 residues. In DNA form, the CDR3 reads TGTGCCAGCACCGAGGGACTAGCGGGAGGAGATACGCAGTATTTT. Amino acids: CASTEGLAGGDTQYF.

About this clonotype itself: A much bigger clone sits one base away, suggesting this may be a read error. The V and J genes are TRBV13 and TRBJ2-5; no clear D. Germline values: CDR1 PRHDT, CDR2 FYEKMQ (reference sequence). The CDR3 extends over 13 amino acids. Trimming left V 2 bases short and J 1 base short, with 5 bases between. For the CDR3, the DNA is TGTGCCAGCAGCTTACAGCGCCAAGAGACCCAGTACTTC. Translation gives CASSLQRQETQYF.